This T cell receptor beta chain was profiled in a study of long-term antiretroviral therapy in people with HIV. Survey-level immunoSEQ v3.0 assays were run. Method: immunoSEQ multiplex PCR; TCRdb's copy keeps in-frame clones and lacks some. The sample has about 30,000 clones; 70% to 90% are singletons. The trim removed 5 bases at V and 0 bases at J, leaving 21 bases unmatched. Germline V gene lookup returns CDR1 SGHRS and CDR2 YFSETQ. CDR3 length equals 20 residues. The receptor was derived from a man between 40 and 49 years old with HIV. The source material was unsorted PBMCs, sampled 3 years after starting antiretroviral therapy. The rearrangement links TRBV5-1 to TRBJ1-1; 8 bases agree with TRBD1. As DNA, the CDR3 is TGCGCCAGCAGTTCCCTACAGGGGGTATCGCTAGGAGGTATGAACACTGAAGCTTTCTTT. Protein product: CASSSLQGVSLGGMNTEAFF.